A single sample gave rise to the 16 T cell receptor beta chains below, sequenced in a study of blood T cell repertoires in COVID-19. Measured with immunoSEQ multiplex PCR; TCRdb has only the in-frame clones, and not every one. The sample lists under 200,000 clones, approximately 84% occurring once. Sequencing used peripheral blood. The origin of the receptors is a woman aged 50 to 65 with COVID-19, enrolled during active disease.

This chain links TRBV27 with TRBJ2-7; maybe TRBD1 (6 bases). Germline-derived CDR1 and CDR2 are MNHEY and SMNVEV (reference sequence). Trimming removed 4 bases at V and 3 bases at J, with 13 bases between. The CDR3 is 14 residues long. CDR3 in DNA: TGTGCCAGCAGTTATACTGGGGGCGGCTACGAGCAGTACTTC. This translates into CASSYTGGGYEQYF.

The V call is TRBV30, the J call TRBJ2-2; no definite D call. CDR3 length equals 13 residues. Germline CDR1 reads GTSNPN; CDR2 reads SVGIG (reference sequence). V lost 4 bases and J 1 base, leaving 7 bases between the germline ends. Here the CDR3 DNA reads TGTGCCTGGATACGAGGGAACACCGGGGAGCTGTTTTTT. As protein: CAWIRGNTGELFF.

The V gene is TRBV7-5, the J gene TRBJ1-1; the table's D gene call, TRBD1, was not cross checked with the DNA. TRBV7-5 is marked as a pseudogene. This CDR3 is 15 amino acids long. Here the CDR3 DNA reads TGTGTCAGAAGCATGAGAAGCACAGCGAACACTGAAGCTTTCTTT. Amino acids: CVRSMRSTANTEAFF.

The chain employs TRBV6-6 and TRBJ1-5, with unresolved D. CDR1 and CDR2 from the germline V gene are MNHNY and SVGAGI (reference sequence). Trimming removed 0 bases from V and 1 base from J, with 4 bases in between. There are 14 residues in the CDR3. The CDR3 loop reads CASSYSQSNQPQHF. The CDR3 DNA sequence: TGTGCCAGCAGTTACTCGCAGAGCAATCAGCCCCAGCATTTT.

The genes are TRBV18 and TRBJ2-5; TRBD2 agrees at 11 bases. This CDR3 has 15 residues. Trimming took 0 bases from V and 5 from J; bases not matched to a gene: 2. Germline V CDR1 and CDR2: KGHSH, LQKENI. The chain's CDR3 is CASSPPRTSGETQYF. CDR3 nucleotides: TGTGCCAGCTCACCACCAAGGACTAGCGGGGAGACCCAGTACTTC.

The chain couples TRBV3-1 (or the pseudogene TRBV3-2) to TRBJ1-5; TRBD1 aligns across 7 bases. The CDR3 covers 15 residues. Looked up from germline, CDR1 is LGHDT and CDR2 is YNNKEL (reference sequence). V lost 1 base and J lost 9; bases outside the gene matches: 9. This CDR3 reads CASSQGPLQGGPQHF. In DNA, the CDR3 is TGTGCCAGCAGCCAAGGGCCCCTTCAGGGGGGGCCCCAGCATTTT.

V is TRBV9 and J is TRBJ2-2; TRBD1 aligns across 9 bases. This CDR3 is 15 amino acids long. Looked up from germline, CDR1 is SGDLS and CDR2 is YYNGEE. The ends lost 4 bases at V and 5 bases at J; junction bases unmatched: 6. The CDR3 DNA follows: TGTGCCAGCAGCTCCGGACAGGGGTATACCGGGGAGCTGTTTTTT. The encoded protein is CASSSGQGYTGELFF. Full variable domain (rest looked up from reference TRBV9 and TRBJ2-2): DSGVTQTPKHLITATGQRVTLRCSPRSGDLSVYWYQQSLDQGLQFLIQYYNGEERAKGNILERFSAQQFPDLHSELNLSSLELGDSALYFCASSSGQGYTGELFFGEGSRLTVL.

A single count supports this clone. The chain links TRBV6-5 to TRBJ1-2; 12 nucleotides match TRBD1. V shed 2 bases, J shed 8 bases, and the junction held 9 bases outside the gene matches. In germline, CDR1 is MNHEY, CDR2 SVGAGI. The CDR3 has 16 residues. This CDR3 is CASSYLPGQGAGGYTF. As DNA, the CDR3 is TGTGCCAGCAGTTACCTACCGGGACAGGGGGCCGGCGGCTACACCTTC.

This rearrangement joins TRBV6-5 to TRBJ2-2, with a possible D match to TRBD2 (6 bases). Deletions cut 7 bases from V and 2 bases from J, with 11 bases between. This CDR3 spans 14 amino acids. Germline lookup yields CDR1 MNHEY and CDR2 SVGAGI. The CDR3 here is CASKGTLNTGELFF. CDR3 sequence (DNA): TGTGCCAGCAAAGGGACTCTTAACACCGGGGAGCTGTTTTTT.

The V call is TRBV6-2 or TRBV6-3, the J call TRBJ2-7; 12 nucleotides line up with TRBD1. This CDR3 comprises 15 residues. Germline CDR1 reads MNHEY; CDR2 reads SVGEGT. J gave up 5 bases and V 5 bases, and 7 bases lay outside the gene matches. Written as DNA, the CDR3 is TGTGCCAGCAGTGACGGGACAGGGGGCTTGGACGAGCAGTACTTC. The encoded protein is CASSDGTGGLDEQYF.

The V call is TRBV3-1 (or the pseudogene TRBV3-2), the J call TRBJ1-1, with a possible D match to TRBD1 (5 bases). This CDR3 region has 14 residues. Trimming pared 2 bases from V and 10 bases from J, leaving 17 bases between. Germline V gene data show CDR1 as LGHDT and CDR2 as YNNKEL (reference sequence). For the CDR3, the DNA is TGTGCCAGCAGCCAAAGGGACTCTATGCCGGGAGCTTTCTTT. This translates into CASSQRDSMPGAFF.

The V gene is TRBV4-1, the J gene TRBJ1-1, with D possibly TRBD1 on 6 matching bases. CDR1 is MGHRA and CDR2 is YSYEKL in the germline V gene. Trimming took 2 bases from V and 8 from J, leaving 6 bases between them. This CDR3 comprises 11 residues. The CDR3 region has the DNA TGCGCCAGCAGCCAAACAGGGGAAGCTTTCTTT. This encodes CASSQTGEAFF.

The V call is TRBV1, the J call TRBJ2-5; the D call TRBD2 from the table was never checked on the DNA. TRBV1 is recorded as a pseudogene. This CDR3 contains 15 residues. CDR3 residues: CTSSQFKADQETQYF. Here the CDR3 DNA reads TGCACCAGCAGCCAATTTAAAGCGGATCAAGAGACCCAGTACTTC.

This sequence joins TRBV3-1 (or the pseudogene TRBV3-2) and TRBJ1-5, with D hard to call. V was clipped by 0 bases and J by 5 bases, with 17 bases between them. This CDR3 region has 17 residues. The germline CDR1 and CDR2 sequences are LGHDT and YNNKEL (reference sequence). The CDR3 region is CASSQDGGSEGYQPQHF. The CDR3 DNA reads TGTGCCAGCAGCCAAGATGGTGGGTCCGAGGGCTATCAGCCCCAGCATTTT.

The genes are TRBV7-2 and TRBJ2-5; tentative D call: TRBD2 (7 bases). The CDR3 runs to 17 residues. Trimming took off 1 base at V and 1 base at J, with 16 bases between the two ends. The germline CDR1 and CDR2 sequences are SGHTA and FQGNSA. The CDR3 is CASSLVGAGAIQETQYF. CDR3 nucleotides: TGTGCCAGCAGCTTAGTGGGGGCGGGGGCCATCCAAGAGACCCAGTACTTC.

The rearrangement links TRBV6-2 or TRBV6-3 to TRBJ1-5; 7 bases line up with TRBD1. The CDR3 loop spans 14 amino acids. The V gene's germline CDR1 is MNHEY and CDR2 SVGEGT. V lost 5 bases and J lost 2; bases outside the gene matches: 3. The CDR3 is CASSDGTGNQPQHF. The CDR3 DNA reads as TGTGCCAGCAGTGACGGGACAGGCAATCAGCCCCAGCATTTT.